Listed below are T cell receptor beta chains from one sample, sequenced in a study of glioma-infiltrating T cells. TCRdb re-called the multiplex PCR reads through MiXCR, storing one row per CDR3 protein. The top ten clones hold 12% of a sample with around 350,000 distinct CDR3 sequences, roughly two fifths of them seen once. Material for sequencing was glioma tissue, nonneoplastic brain tissue, or PBMCs (not recorded which). These receptors all come from a human donor with low-grade glioma or glioblastoma, undergoing nonglioma brain surgery, or in good health (not recorded which). The CDR3 runs from the conserved cysteine through the conserved F or W. A D gene is named only where the DNA matches it firmly. Expanded clones get a size class; other rows say once, few or many, or leave the size out.

j_call | clone_size | d_call | cdr3_length | v_call | cdr3_nt | cdr3_aa
TRBJ1-2 | NA | NA | 13 | TRBV25-1 | TGTGCCAGCAGTGACAGCTACAACTATGGCTACACCTTC | CASSDSYNYGYTF
TRBJ2-1 | NA | NA | 14 | TRBV4-1 | TGCGCCAGCAGCCAAGATGGGGGACGGCCTCAACAGTTCTTC | CASSQDGGRPQQFF
TRBJ1-2 | NA | NA | 15 | TRBV4-2 | TGTGCCAGCAGCCAAGTGGCGGGAAGGTACTATGGCTACACCTTC | CASSQVAGRYYGYTF
TRBJ1-2 | many | NA | 13 | TRBV28 | TGTGCCAGCAGTACACCTACAGGGAATGGCTACACCTTC | CASSTPTGNGYTF
TRBJ2-3 | few | NA | 11 | TRBV7-9 | TGTGCCAGCAGCTTACAGGCTACGCAGTATTTT | CASSLQATQYF
TRBJ2-7 | NA | NA | 13 | TRBV7-6 | TGTGCCAGCAGCTTAACTAACTCCTACGAGCAGTACTTC | CASSLTNSYEQYF
TRBJ1-1 | NA | NA | 15 | TRBV4-1 | TGCGCCAGCAGCCTCACCGGGGCCGCGGACACTGAAGCTTTCTTT | CASSLTGAADTEAFF
TRBJ1-1 | NA | NA | 15 | TRBV20-1 | TGCAGTGCTAGAGTGGGGGGCGAAGGGAGCACTGAAGCTTTCTTT | CSARVGGEGSTEAFF
TRBJ1-2 | few | NA | 14 | TRBV28 | TGTGCCAGCAGTCTTCCGGGCCCAGGGCTTGGCTACACCTTC | CASSLPGPGLGYTF
TRBJ1-1 | many | NA | 14 | TRBV6-1 | TGTGCCAGCAGCGATCATGGGGGGCGGACTGAAGCTTTCTTT | CASSDHGGRTEAFF